Listed here are 24 T cell receptor beta chains from one sample, sequenced in a study of OX40 agonist ivuxolimab in advanced cancers. Sequencing used immunoSEQ multiplex PCR; TCRdb keeps in-frame clones, though not all of them. The top ten clones hold around 2% of a sample with approximately 69,000 clones, about 80% of them seen once. Sequenced here: CD4+ or CD8+ T cells sorted from blood, sampled in a trial of the OX40 agonist ivuxolimab. Every receptor here comes from an adult with an advanced solid tumor such as melanoma, head and neck, liver or kidney cancer.

V usage is TRBV7-2 and J usage is TRBJ2-1; D is ambiguous. V shed 5 bases and J shed 0 bases, with 11 bases lying between them. Per the germline V gene, CDR1 is SGHTA and CDR2 is FQGNSA. This CDR3 has 15 amino acids. The CDR3 DNA reads TGTGCCAGCAGCCCCCGGAAAGGCTCCTACAATGAGCAGTTCTTC. It encodes CASSPRKGSYNEQFF.

This chain uses TRBV10-3 with TRBJ2-7; TRBD2 matches at 13 bases. Germline V gene lookup returns CDR1 ENHRY and CDR2 SYGVKD. J was trimmed by 7 bases and V by 0 bases; bases with no gene match: 9. This CDR3 has 17 residues. The CDR3 sequence is CAISESMPRLAGGEQYF. Here the CDR3 DNA reads TGTGCCATCAGTGAGTCGATGCCCCGACTAGCGGGAGGTGAGCAGTACTTC.

This clone appeared a few times. The chain recombines TRBV7-2 with TRBJ2-7, with D possibly TRBD2 on 5 matching bases. Trimming stripped 3 bases from V and 3 bases from J, with 9 bases between. CDR1 and CDR2 from the germline V gene are SGHTA and FQGNSA. The CDR3 runs 13 residues. For the CDR3, the DNA is TGTGCCAGCAGCTTGAACCGGGACTACGAGCAGTACTTC. Amino acid sequence: CASSLNRDYEQYF.

This clone was detected a few times. The chain recombines TRBV27 with TRBJ2-7; D is possibly TRBD2 (6 bases). This CDR3 is 14 amino acids long. Trimming took 5 bases from V and 2 from J, leaving 13 bases between them. Looked up from germline, CDR1 is MNHEY and CDR2 is SMNVEV (reference sequence). CDR3 protein: CASSPGGAAYEQYF. Here the CDR3 DNA reads TGTGCCAGCAGTCCAGGAGGGGCGGCCTACGAGCAGTACTTC.

The chain combines TRBV7-8 with TRBJ1-1; D unresolved. V was trimmed by 5 bases and J by 4 bases, leaving 8 bases between them. Germline-derived CDR1 and CDR2 are SGHVS and FQNEAQ. The CDR3 length is 12 residues. The CDR3 nucleotides are TGTGCCAGCAGCCCGGTAGCCACTGAAGCTTTCTTT. Translating gives CASSPVATEAFF.

This clone has more than one count but fewer than ten. The rearrangement uses TRBV5-1 and TRBJ2-7; 14 positions match TRBD2. In germline, CDR1 is SGHRS, CDR2 YFSETQ. The CDR3 runs to 15 residues. V lost 0 bases to trimming and J lost 4 bases; unmatched junction nucleotides: 0. CDR3 sequence (DNA): TGCGCCAGCAGCTTGGGACTAGCGGGAGGGTACGAGCAGTACTTC. It encodes CASSLGLAGGYEQYF. The variable domain in full, with the rest retrieved from reference TRBV5-1 and TRBJ2-7, is KAGVTQTPRYLIKTRGQQVTLSCSPISGHRSVSWYQQTPGQGLQFLFEYFSETQRNKGNFPGRFSGRQFSNSRSEMNVSTLELGDSALYLCASSLGLAGGYEQYFGPGTRLTVT.

V and J are TRBV19 and TRBJ1-2; D is unclear. The germline gives CDR1 LNHDA, CDR2 SQIVND (reference sequence). This CDR3 spans 13 amino acids. Trimming took 7 bases from V and 0 from J, leaving 9 bases between them. CDR3 DNA: TGTGCCAGTAATTCTGCAGCTAACTATGGCTACACCTTC. Protein product: CASNSAANYGYTF.

This sequence joins TRBV7-9 and TRBJ2-3, with 9 bases identical to TRBD2. Unmatched junction bases numbered 12, after V lost 3 bases and J lost 5 bases. CDR1 SEHNR and CDR2 FQNEAQ come from the germline V gene (reference sequence). The CDR3 loop spans 17 amino acids. The CDR3 DNA is TGTGCCAGCAGCTTGGGTCAAGCGGGAGGTTGGGGAGATACGCAGTATTTT. Its protein product is CASSLGQAGGWGDTQYF.

With regard to this clone: This sample includes further DNA sequences coding for the same CDR3. This chain connects TRBV5-4 to TRBJ1-6; no firm D call. Germline loops: CDR1 SGHNT, CDR2 YYREEE (reference sequence). This CDR3 has 14 amino acids. V was clipped by 4 bases and J by 5 bases, with 10 bases between them. The CDR3, as DNA: TGTGCCAGCAGCACTAGAACAGATAATTCACCCCTCCACTTT. It specifies CASSTRTDNSPLHF.

V is TRBV6-1 and J is TRBJ2-5, with 8 bases matching TRBD2. This CDR3 comprises 17 residues. Losses at the gene ends were 0 bases for V and 4 bases for J; bases not matched to a gene: 10. Germline CDR1 MNHNS, CDR2 SASEGT. The CDR3 region has the DNA TGTGCCAGCAGTGAAGCCGGGAGGACTAGCTTTCGAGAGACCCAGTACTTC. Amino acid sequence: CASSEAGRTSFRETQYF.

This chain joins TRBV7-9 and TRBJ2-1, with D perhaps matching TRBD2 (5 bases). Germline V CDR1 and CDR2: SEHNR, FQNEAQ (reference sequence). With 4 bases removed from V and 5 bases from J, the gap between germline ends came to 15 bases. The CDR3 is 15 amino acids. The chain's CDR3 is CASSSGELANNEQFF. The DNA of the CDR3 is TGTGCCAGCAGCTCAGGAGAGCTAGCCAACAATGAGCAGTTCTTC.

This chain connects TRBV5-1 to TRBJ2-5; TRBD2 agrees at 16 bases. CDR3 length equals 16 residues. Unmatched junction bases numbered 3, after V lost 4 bases and J lost 3 bases. Germline V gene sequence: CDR1 SGHRS, CDR2 YFSETQ. The CDR3 coding sequence is TGCGCCAGCAGCCTTGGGACTAGCGGGGGGGAAGAGACCCAGTACTTC. It specifies CASSLGTSGGEETQYF.

The CDR3 region is CASSRRGLGLASRDNEQFF. The DNA of the CDR3 is TGTGCCAGCAGTCGAAGGGGCTTGGGACTAGCGTCCCGGGACAATGAGCAGTTCTTC. The chain combines TRBV7-9 with TRBJ2-1; 10 bases are a match to TRBD2. With V trimmed by 6 bases and J by 5 bases, 19 bases remained unmatched. The V gene's germline CDR1 is SEHNR and CDR2 FQNEAQ (reference sequence). This CDR3 comprises 19 residues.

This rearrangement joins TRBV2 to TRBJ2-5, with TRBD1 matching over 7 bases. The last part of the DNA fits TRBJ2-7 better; the J call may be wrong. CDR1 and CDR2 (germline): SNHLY, FYNNEI. The CDR3 has 14 residues. This chain's CDR3 is CASSPQGIRYEQYF. The CDR3 DNA sequence: TGTGCCAGCAGTCCACAGGGGATTCGCTACGAGCAGTACTTC.

The V and J genes are TRBV4-1 and TRBJ2-5, with D unresolved. Germline CDR1 is MGHRA and CDR2 is YSYEKL. The ends were cut back, 0 bases at V and 5 bases at J, with 25 bases in the middle. CDR3 length: 19 residues. The CDR3 spells CASSQDYSRRAPRYETQYF. As DNA, the CDR3 is TGCGCCAGCAGCCAAGATTACTCTCGTCGAGCCCCGAGGTACGAGACCCAGTACTTC.

This clone was observed once. The rearrangement joins TRBV10-1 to TRBJ2-1, with 11 bases fitting TRBD2. The length of the CDR3 is 16 residues. Trimming removed 2 bases from V and 8 bases from J; junction bases left unmatched: 8. CDR1 and CDR2 (germline): WNHNN, SYGVQD (reference sequence). The chain's CDR3 is CASSERLAGGLYEQFF. The CDR3 DNA sequence: TGCGCCAGCAGTGAGAGGCTAGCGGGAGGCCTCTATGAGCAGTTCTTC.

The chain recombines TRBV5-8 with TRBJ2-1, with 12 bases fitting TRBD2. From germline, CDR1 is SGHTS and CDR2 YDEGEE. This CDR3 has 18 residues. V shed 0 bases and J 7 bases; nucleotides not matched to a gene: 11. CDR3 DNA: TGTGCCAGCAGCTTGGCCTGGTCTAGCGGGAGGGTATATAATGAGCAGTTCTTC. Translation gives CASSLAWSSGRVYNEQFF.

Turning to this clone: In the same sample, other DNA sequences code for this CDR3. The chain uses TRBV10-1 and TRBJ2-7; TRBD2 agrees at 7 bases. Looked up from germline, CDR1 is WNHNN and CDR2 is SYGVQD (reference sequence). Trimming at V came to 5 bases and at J to 1 base, leaving 2 bases not matched to a gene. The CDR3 has 13 amino acids. The CDR3 here is CASSSGNSYEQYF. Written as DNA, the CDR3 is TGCGCCAGCAGTAGCGGGAATTCCTACGAGCAGTACTTC.

The genes are TRBV15 and TRBJ1-2; no firm D call. The CDR3 consists of 15 residues. The V end was cut by 1 base, the J end by 8 bases, with 17 bases between. Germline loops: CDR1 LNHNV, CDR2 YYDKDF (reference sequence). The CDR3: CATSRVGGIRGGYTF. CDR3 nucleotides: TGTGCCACCAGCAGAGTGGGCGGCATCCGCGGGGGCTACACCTTC.

In its sample, this clone was seen a few times. This chain joins TRBV30 and TRBJ2-7; D is undetermined. CDR1 is GTSNPN and CDR2 is SVGIG in the germline V gene (reference sequence). The V and J ends lost 0 bases and 4 bases respectively, with 10 bases between them. The CDR3 consists of 13 residues. The CDR3 nucleotides read TGTGCCTGGAGTGTTCGGCTTGCTTACGAGCAGTACTTC. This sequence encodes CAWSVRLAYEQYF. The full variable domain, rest sourced from reference TRBV30 and TRBJ2-7, is SQTIHQWPATLVQPVGSPLSLECTVEGTSNPNLYWYRQAAGRGLQLLFYSVGIGQISSEVPQNLSASRPQDRQFILSSKKLLLSDSGFYLCAWSVRLAYEQYFGPGTRLTVT.

This clone was seen only a few times. The gene calls are TRBV27 and TRBJ2-7, with D perhaps TRBD2 (6 bases). CDR3 length: 13 amino acids. CDR1 and CDR2 (germline): MNHEY, SMNVEV (reference sequence). Trimming removed 5 bases from V and 5 bases from J, with 13 bases in between. CDR3 residues: CASSAVPGDEQYF. CDR3 in DNA: TGTGCCAGCAGTGCCGTCCCGGGGGACGAGCAGTACTTC.

The chain carries TRBV27 and TRBJ2-3; D perhaps matches TRBD1 (6 bases). V was clipped by 3 bases and J by 6 bases, with 7 bases between them. This CDR3 has 12 residues. Germline V gene data show CDR1 as MNHEY and CDR2 as SMNVEV (reference sequence). CDR3: CASSLRGDTQYF. DNA of the CDR3: TGTGCCAGCAGTTTGAGGGGGGATACGCAGTATTTT.

This chain connects TRBV4-1 to TRBJ2-5; D call uncertain. CDR3 length: 13 amino acids. V was trimmed by 4 bases and J by 1 base, leaving 7 bases between them. The V gene's germline CDR1 is MGHRA and CDR2 YSYEKL. The CDR3 here is CASSLRSQETQYF. The CDR3 DNA follows: TGCGCCAGCAGCCTTCGCAGCCAAGAGACCCAGTACTTC.

The rearrangement links TRBV30 to TRBJ2-6; D is undetermined. Germline CDR1 GTSNPN, CDR2 SVGIG (reference sequence). This CDR3 region has 15 residues. Trimming cost V 2 bases and J 4 bases, with 12 bases left between them. CDR3 protein: CAWSRAAAGANVLTF. The CDR3 DNA reads as TGTGCCTGGAGTCGGGCAGCTGCCGGGGCCAACGTCCTGACTTTC.